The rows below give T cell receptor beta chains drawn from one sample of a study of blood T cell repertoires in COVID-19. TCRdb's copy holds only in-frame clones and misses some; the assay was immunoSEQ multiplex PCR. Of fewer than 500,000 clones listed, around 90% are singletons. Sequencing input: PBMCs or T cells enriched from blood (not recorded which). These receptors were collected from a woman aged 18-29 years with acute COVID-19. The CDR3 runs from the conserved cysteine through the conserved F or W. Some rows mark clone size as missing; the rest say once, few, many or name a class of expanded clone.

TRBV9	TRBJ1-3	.	CASSEGLNSGNTIYF
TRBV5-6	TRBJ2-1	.	CASSPPEERGSHNEQFF
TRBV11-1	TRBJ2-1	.	CASSFGQDEQFF
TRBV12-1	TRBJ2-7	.	CASSFLSGLSITYSYEQYF
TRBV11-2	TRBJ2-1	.	CASSLVSIGLAGGIDEQFF
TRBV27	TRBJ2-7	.	CASSPLRGLATNEQYF
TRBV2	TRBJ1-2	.	CASRFGQGANYGYTF
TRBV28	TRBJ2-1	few	CASSCSLAGCEQFF
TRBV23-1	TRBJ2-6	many	CASTKTPAGNLANVLTF
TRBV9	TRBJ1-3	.	CASTYGTVAGNTIYF
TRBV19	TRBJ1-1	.	CASSMDRENTEAFF
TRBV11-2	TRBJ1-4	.	CASSGRWGVGEKLFF
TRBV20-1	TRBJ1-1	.	CSMRANTEAFF
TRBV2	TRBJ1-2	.	CASSATGDGYTF
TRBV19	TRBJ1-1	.	CASSMDRGRTEAFF
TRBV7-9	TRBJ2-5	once	CASSFSGVSQETQYF
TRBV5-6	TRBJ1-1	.	CASSLDPTNTEAFF
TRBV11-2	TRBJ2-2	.	CASSFPGEGRRSGELFF
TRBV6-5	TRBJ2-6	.	CASSLRVSGANVLTF
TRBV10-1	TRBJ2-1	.	CASSEGAGNYNEQFF
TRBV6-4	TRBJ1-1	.	CASTSSPGNTEAFF
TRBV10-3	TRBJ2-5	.	CAISDLAGAGETQYF
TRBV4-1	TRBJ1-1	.	CASSLRYGGRNTEAFF
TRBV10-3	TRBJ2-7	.	CAISDPRRGLYEQYF
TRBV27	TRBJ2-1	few	CASRPARTSGVNEQFF
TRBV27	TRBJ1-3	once	CASSPSLGGTSGNTIYF
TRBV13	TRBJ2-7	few	CASSGTGDEQYF
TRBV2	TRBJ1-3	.	CASSEGPGGGGNTIYF
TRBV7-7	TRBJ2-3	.	CASSPQVGAQDTQYF
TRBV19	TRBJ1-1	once	CASSFRGGGTEAFF
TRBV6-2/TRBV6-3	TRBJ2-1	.	CASSYQPSGSFLNEQFF
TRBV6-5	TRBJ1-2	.	CASSPQGGDGYTF
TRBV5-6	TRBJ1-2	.	CASSLPGSFYGYTF
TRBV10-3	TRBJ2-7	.	CALRDNSYEQYF
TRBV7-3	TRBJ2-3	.	CASSLSGGPPDTQYF
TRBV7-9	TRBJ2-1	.	CASSFGGPSYNEQFF
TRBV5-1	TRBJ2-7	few	CASTTGTGVGEQYF
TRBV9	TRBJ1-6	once	CASSVGREKGTALHF
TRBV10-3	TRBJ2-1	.	CAIMGGSYNEQFF
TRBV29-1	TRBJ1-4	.	CSVGTQTGEKLFF
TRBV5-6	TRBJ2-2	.	CASSSSGGAGTGELFF
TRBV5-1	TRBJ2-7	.	CASSHDMASSLEQYF
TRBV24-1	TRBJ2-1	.	CATSDQNNEQFF
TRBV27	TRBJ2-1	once	CASSLWAGRAANEQFF
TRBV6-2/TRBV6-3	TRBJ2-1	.	CASSQLPRGNEQFF
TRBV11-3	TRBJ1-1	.	CASSSGGLNEAFF
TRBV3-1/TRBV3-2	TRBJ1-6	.	CARGQISSPLHF
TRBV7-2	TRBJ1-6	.	CASSLGPPQGYNSPLHF
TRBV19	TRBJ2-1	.	CASSIPDATASGIRRAYNEQFF
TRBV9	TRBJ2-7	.	CASSVGQGTYEQYF
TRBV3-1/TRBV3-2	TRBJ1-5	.	CASSQYRGTRQPQHF
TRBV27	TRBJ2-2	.	CASRPQGAYTGELFF
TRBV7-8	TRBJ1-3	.	CASSLRLGRASGNTIYF